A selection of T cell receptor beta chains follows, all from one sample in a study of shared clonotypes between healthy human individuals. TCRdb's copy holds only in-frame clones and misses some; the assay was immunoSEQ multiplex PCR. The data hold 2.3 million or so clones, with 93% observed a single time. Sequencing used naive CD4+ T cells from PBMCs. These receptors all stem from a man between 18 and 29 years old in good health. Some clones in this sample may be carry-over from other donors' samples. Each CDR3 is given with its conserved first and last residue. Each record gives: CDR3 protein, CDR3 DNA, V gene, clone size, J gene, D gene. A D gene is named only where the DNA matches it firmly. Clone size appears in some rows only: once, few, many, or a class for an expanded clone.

CASSTLTGRETQYF	TGCGCCAGCAGCACGCTGACAGGGAGAGAGACCCAGTACTTC	TRBV5-1	.	TRBJ2-5	TRBD1
CASSPQISYGYTF	TGTGCCAGCAGTCCACAAATTAGCTATGGCTACACCTTC	TRBV28	.	TRBJ1-2	.
CASSGGDSEAFF	TGCGCCAGCAGCGGCGGGGACAGTGAAGCTTTCTTT	TRBV10-2	few	TRBJ1-1	TRBD1
CASSFNQPQHF	TGTGCCAGCAGTTTTAACCAGCCCCAGCATTTT	TRBV28	few	TRBJ1-5	.
CSAGDRLVQYF	TGCAGCGCGGGGGACAGGTTGGTACAGTACTTC	TRBV29-1	.	TRBJ2-7	TRBD1
CASRHIYGYTF	TGTGCCAGCAGACACATCTATGGCTACACCTTC	TRBV28	.	TRBJ1-2	.
CASSLSQGAIRNQPQHF	TGTGCCAGCAGTTTATCACAGGGGGCGATTCGCAATCAGCCCCAGCATTTT	TRBV28	.	TRBJ1-5	TRBD1
CASSRQVQGGETQYF	TGCGCCAGCAGCCGGCAAGTACAGGGAGGAGAGACCCAGTACTTC	TRBV4-3	.	TRBJ2-5	.
CASSLRAAGEKLFF	TGTGCCAGCAGCTTGCGGGCCGCCGGAGAAAAACTGTTTTTT	TRBV5-4	.	TRBJ1-4	.
CAWSLGRIYEQYF	TGTGCCTGGAGTCTTGGGAGAATCTACGAGCAGTACTTC	TRBV30	once	TRBJ2-7	.
CASSEGQSVGYEQYF	TGTGCCAGCAGCGAAGGACAGTCTGTCGGGTACGAGCAGTACTTC	TRBV7-9	.	TRBJ2-7	.
CASSSDRGSYNEQFF	TGTGCCAGCAGCTCAGACAGGGGCTCCTACAATGAGCAGTTCTTC	TRBV7-7	.	TRBJ2-1	TRBD1
CASMTVTDEKLFF	TGTGCCAGCATGACCGTGACCGATGAAAAACTGTTTTTT	TRBV28	.	TRBJ1-4	.
CASRGLAADRTDTQYF	TGTGCCAGCAGGGGACTAGCGGCCGACCGCACAGATACGCAGTATTTT	TRBV27	.	TRBJ2-3	TRBD2